The following is a TCR beta chain sequence with its context. With 2 bases clipped from V and 6 bases from J, the junction kept 5 bases outside the gene matches. This CDR3 region has 15 residues. Germline V gene data show CDR1 as MNHEY and CDR2 as SVGAGI. Original methodology: Reference gene primer amplification gave estimated nucleated cell counts. Produced via immunoSEQ multiplex PCR; TCRdb's table is partial and in-frame only. Clone size and V and J calls were adopted from that table, with D and trimming inferred from the DNA. Among 40,000 to 45,000 clones listed, roughly 87% were seen once. These data come from a study of blood T cell repertoires in COVID-19. Study context: Samples taken during acute and convalescent COVID-19 were collected in the United States, Italy and Spain. T cells, B-cell-depleted T cells, or PBMCs provided the cDNA or gDNA that served as material.

J is TRBJ2-1 and V is TRBV6-5; 9 bases line up with TRBD2. The sequence was collected from a human donor in a cohort sampled during active COVID-19. Specimen: peripheral blood. CDR3 sequence reads: CASSYRGGARNEQFF. DNA of the CDR3: TGTGCCAGCAGTTACCGCGGGGGGGCCCGCAATGAGCAGTTCTTC.